Reported below is one TCR beta chain. Its antigen is currently unknown. This sample is part of a study of T cells in Graves' hyperthyroidism and ophthalmopathy. Study results and limitations: The model anticipated ophthalmopathy a median approximately 6.5 months pre-onset. In the blood, most expanded thyroid clonotypes above 0.001 appeared as well.

Germline V gives CDR1 SGHVS, CDR2 FQNEAQ. V shed 4 bases and J shed 10 bases, with 11 bases lying between them. This CDR3 region has 13 residues. Regions amplified from RNA transcripts were the TCR beta CDR3 regions. HTBI primers were employed in a first-round RT-PCR of the TCR CDR3. TCRdb passed the multiplex PCR reads through MiXCR, listing each CDR3 protein once. Of about 510,000 distinct CDR3 sequences listed, roughly 45% were seen once; the top ten hold 35% to 50%. The source material was peripheral blood or thyroid tissue (not recorded which). The clonotype was recovered from an adult woman with Graves' disease, either hyperthyroidism or ophthalmopathy (not recorded which). The rearrangement joins TRBV7-8 to TRBJ1-6; no firm D call. CDR3 sequence: CASSSGPWSPLHF. For the CDR3, the DNA is TGTGCCAGCAGCTCTGGCCCGTGGTCACCCCTCCACTTT.